The present entry profiles one T cell receptor (beta chain) with its context. As yet, its antigen is unknown. CDR3 length: 15 amino acids. Looked up from germline, CDR1 is SGHDT and CDR2 is YYEEEE. V was pared by 2 bases and J by 4 bases, with 4 bases of the junction left unmatched. This sample is part of a study of OX40 agonist ivuxolimab in advanced cancers. Overall study findings and caveats: On average, CD8+ T cells showed a greater number of expanded clones than CD4+. Clones of CD4+ and CD8+ blood T cells grew by week 6 at doses of 0.1 to 3.0 mg/kg.

Profiled with immunoSEQ multiplex PCR; TCRdb holds only in-frame clones, not every one. The sample lists about 30,000 clones, 90% to 95% occurring once. Specimen: CD4+ or CD8+ T cells sorted from blood, collected in a trial of the OX40 agonist ivuxolimab. The clonotype comes from an adult with an advanced solid tumor such as melanoma, head and neck, liver or kidney cancer. The chain uses TRBV5-6 and TRBJ1-5, with 9 bases matching TRBD1. For the CDR3, the DNA is TGTGCCAGCAGCTTCCTTGGGACAGGGAATCAGCCCCAGCATTTT. Its protein is CASSFLGTGNQPQHF.